This T cell receptor beta chain was obtained from a study of beta chain features in type 1 diabetes. Study-wide findings and caveats: Insertions were fewer and deletions more numerous at VDJ junctions in type 1 diabetes patients. TCRB CDR3s were moderately but significantly shorter in Type 1 diabetes patients in all four CD4+ subsets. For patients and controls alike, PCR might favor shorter templates to the same degree.

cDNA synthesis used the whole RNA isolate, giving expressed TCRB sequences. Average reads for naive, central memory and regulatory T cell samples were around 4 million. The assay was immunoSEQ multiplex PCR, and TCRdb's table has in-frame clones only and misses some. The sample has over 650,000 clones; about an eighth are singletons. This clone was observed a handful of times. The antigen is unknown. The source material was naive CD4+ T cells from blood. The sequence derives from a young man with type 1 diabetes.

The CDR3 region has the DNA TGTGCCAGCAGCTTAAGGACAGGGAGCTCTGGGGCCAACGTCCTGACTTTC. Translation: CASSLRTGSSGANVLTF. This chain connects TRBV11-2 to TRBJ2-6; 8 bases agree with TRBD1. This CDR3 comprises 17 residues. The J segment lost 0 bases and the V segment lost 2 bases, leaving 3 bases of the junction unmatched. Germline V gene sequence: CDR1 SGHAT, CDR2 FQNNGV.